This T cell receptor (beta chain) was sequenced during a study of blood T cells in healthy people across ages. Study-level points and caveats: Investigators treated diversity estimates from one million T cells as underestimates.

This clonotype has at least ten counts. Its antigen is undetermined. Looked up from germline, CDR1 is MDHEN and CDR2 is SYDVKM. Between the trimmed V and J ends, which lost 5 bases and 4 bases, there was a span of 9 bases. This CDR3 spans 12 amino acids. The authors ran a second PCR of roughly 6 to 12 cycles using a sample-barcoded 5' primer and a J-beta primer mix. TCRdb called the 5' RACE reads again in MiXCR, with one record for every CDR3 protein. This sample yields roughly 900,000 distinct CDR3 sequences, of which around 48% are seen a single time; around an eighth belongs to the top ten. The V call is TRBV28, the J call TRBJ2-7; no clear D gene. The sequence derives from a man aged 25 to 40 in good health. Sequencing used blood. CDR3 region: CASSAVGYEQYF. The CDR3 coding sequence is TGTGCCAGCAGTGCCGTCGGGTACGAGCAGTACTTC.